These 10 T cell receptor beta chains share one sample of origin, sequenced in a study of spatial heterogeneity in lung cancer (dated by TCRdb to the late 2010s). Library generation was performed with 5' RACE. Sequencing took place on a NextSeq 500. TCRdb applied fastp at Q25 and MiXCR to the public reads, then kept only in-frame beta chains. Rows with one shared CDR3 protein collapse into an entry with the most common genes and DNA. Counted in this sample were more than 95,000 distinct CDR3 sequences; 12% of them appeared once. The ten largest clones add up to roughly 15% of the sample. What this sample's time point label stands for: blood at routine non-recurrence follow-up after resection. TCR sequencing used whole RNA extracted from tumor and nontumor lung tissue, or from cryopreserved PBMC samples, without cell sorting. The specimen comprised PBMCs, sampled at follow-up. These receptors all stem from a male donor with early-stage non-small cell lung cancer.

This clonotype occurred a few times. The CDR3: CASSPGDLNEKLFF. The CDR3 DNA is TGCGCCAGCAGCCCCGGGGATCTTAATGAAAAACTGTTTTTT. The V and J genes are TRBV4-3 and TRBJ1-4; no clear D gene. The CDR3 runs 14 residues. Germline V lookup: CDR1 LGHNA, CDR2 YSLEER. With 4 bases removed from V and 4 bases from J, the gap between germline ends came to 10 bases.

This clonotype occurred a few times. The chain links TRBV6-1 to TRBJ2-7, with D possibly TRBD1 on 5 matching bases. This CDR3 region has 13 residues. Germline-derived CDR1 and CDR2 are MNHNS and SASEGT. Trimming took off 2 bases at V and 6 bases at J, with 11 bases between the two ends. CDR3 nucleotide sequence: TGTGCCAGCAGTGAACGGACATCGGCCGAGCAGTACTTC. This codes for CASSERTSAEQYF.

This clonotype came up many times. The chain joins TRBV20-1 to TRBJ1-2, with unresolved D. The ends were cut back, 1 base at V and 4 bases at J, with 7 bases in the middle. CDR3 length: 12 residues. The V gene's germline CDR1 is DFQATT and CDR2 SNEGSKA (reference sequence). The CDR3 nucleotides read TGCAGTGCTAGAGCAGGCCTCTATGGCTACACCTTC. Its translation is CSARAGLYGYTF.

The genes are TRBV2 and TRBJ2-2, with 12 bases that match TRBD1. The V gene end was trimmed by 4 bases and the J gene end by 3 bases; junction bases not matched to a gene: 3. This CDR3 is 16 amino acids long. Germline CDR1 is SNHLY and CDR2 is FYNNEI. CDR3 region: CASSAGTGGDTGELFF. The DNA of the CDR3 is TGTGCCAGCAGTGCCGGGACAGGGGGCGACACCGGGGAGCTGTTTTTT. Supplemented by reference TRBV2 and TRBJ2-2, the full variable domain reads EPEVTQTPSHQVTQMGQEVILRCVPISNHLYFYWYRQILGQKVEFLVSFYNNEISEKSEIFDDQFSVERPDGSNFTLKIRSTKLEDSAMYFCASSAGTGGDTGELFFGEGSRLTVL.

This clonotype was picked up a small number of times. The rearrangement uses TRBV20-1 and TRBJ1-1, with unresolved D. V gave up 3 bases and J gave up 0 bases, with 11 bases separating them. The CDR3 extends over 14 amino acids. Germline V gene data show CDR1 as DFQATT and CDR2 as SNEGSKA (reference sequence). The CDR3 DNA sequence: TGCAGTGCTAGTCCTGATAGCATGAACACTGAAGCTTTCTTT. It yields the protein CSASPDSMNTEAFF.

The chain carries TRBV7-2 and TRBJ1-6; D is possibly TRBD1 (5 bases). The length of the CDR3 is 15 residues. Trimming cost V 8 bases and J 7 bases, with 18 bases left between them. CDR1 and CDR2 from the germline V gene are SGHTA and FQGNSA. This CDR3 reads CASGRPDSLNSPLHF. The CDR3 DNA follows: TGTGCCAGCGGAAGACCCGACAGCTTAAATTCACCCCTCCACTTT.

This clonotype was seen at least ten times. This sequence joins TRBV5-1 and TRBJ2-1; possible D gene TRBD1, 5 bases. The V gene's germline CDR1 is SGHRS and CDR2 YFSETQ. With 3 bases removed from V and 0 bases from J, the gap between germline ends came to 13 bases. The CDR3 runs to 16 residues. Written as DNA, the CDR3 is TGCGCCAGCAGCTCCAAGGACACGAGCTCCTACAATGAGCAGTTCTTC. Its protein product is CASSSKDTSSYNEQFF.

The rearrangement links TRBV12-3 or TRBV12-4 to TRBJ1-3; tentative D call: TRBD1 (5 bases). The CDR3 totals 15 residues. Trimming took off 6 bases at V and 0 bases at J, with 12 bases between the two ends. The CDR3 DNA is TGTGCCAGCAGGTTACAGGAGCACTCTGGAAACACCATATATTTT. Amino acids: CASRLQEHSGNTIYF.

This clonotype was observed many times. J is TRBJ2-5 and V is TRBV10-3, with D tentatively TRBD1 (7 bases). The CDR3 totals 14 residues. The germline CDR1 and CDR2 sequences are ENHRY and SYGVKD. Trimming removed 11 bases at V and 6 bases at J, with 22 bases between. In DNA form, the CDR3 reads TGTGCCGTCGGCGGGCAGGGGGACTTGAAGACCCAGTACTTC. Its translation is CAVGGQGDLKTQYF.

This clonotype was detected only a few times. The chain couples TRBV18 to TRBJ2-5; 8 nucleotides agree with TRBD1. The CDR3 is 14 residues long. Germline V lookup: CDR1 KGHSH, CDR2 LQKENI. The ends lost 6 bases at V and 3 bases at J; junction bases unmatched: 6. CDR3 protein: CASSRGQGKETQYF. CDR3 nucleotide sequence: TGTGCCAGCTCCCGTGGACAGGGTAAAGAGACCCAGTACTTC.